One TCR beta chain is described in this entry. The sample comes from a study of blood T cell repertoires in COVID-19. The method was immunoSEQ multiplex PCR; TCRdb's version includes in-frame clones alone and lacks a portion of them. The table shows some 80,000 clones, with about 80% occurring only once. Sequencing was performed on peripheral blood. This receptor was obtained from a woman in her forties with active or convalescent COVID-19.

Here the CDR3 reads CASSRQGTSYEQYF. The CDR3 nucleotides read TGTGCCAGTAGTAGACAGGGGACCTCCTACGAGCAGTACTTC. The chain links TRBV19 to TRBJ2-7, with 8 bases identical to TRBD1. J gave up 0 bases and V 4 bases, and 2 bases lay outside the gene matches. Germline V lookup: CDR1 LNHDA, CDR2 SQIVND (reference sequence). CDR3 length equals 14 residues.